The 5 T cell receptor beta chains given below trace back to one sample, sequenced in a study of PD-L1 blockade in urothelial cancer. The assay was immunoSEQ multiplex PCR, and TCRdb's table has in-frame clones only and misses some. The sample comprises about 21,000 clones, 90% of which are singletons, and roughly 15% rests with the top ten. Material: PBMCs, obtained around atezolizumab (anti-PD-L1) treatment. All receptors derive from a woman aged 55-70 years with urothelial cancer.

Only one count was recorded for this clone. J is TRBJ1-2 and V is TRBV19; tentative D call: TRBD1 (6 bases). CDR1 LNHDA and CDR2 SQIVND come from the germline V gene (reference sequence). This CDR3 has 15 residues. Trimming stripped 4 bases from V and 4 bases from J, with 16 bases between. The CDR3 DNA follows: TGTGCCAGTAGTACCTACTCCGGGACATCCTATGGCTACACCTTC. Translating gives CASSTYSGTSYGYTF.

The DNA for the CDR3 is TGCAGCGTGGACCCGGGAGGGCCGACAGATACGCAGTATTTT. This translates into CSVDPGGPTDTQYF. V is TRBV29-1 and J is TRBJ2-3; 8 bases map to TRBD2. The CDR3 has 14 residues. The V segment lost 6 bases and the J segment 3 bases; nucleotides outside the gene matches: 8. Germline V gene data show CDR1 as SQVTM and CDR2 as ANQGSEA.

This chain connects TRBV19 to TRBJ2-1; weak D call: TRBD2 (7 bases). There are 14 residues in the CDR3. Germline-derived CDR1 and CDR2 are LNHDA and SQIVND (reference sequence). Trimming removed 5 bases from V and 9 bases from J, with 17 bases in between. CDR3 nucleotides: TGTGCCAGTAGTCCCCGGGCGGGGGCCACTGAGCAGTTCTTC. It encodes CASSPRAGATEQFF.

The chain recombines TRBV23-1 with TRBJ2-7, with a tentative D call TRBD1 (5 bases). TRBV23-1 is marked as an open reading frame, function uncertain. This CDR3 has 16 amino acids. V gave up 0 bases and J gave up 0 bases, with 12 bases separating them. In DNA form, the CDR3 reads TGCGCCAGCAGTCAATCGGGGCTAAAAGGCTCCTACGAGCAGTACTTC. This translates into CASSQSGLKGSYEQYF.

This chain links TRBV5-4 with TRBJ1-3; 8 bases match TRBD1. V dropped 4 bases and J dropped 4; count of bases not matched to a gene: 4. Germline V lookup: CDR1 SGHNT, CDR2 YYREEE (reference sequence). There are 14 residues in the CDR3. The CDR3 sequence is CASSLQGEGNTIYF. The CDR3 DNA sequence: TGTGCCAGCAGCCTACAGGGGGAAGGAAACACCATATATTTT.